This TCR beta chain is from a study of cytomegalovirus exposure and HLA in healthy donors. The PCR had 60 Vbeta and 13 Jbeta primers. Per the authors' pipeline: As a later analysis found, there were tens of millions of unique TCR beta chains, of which around 10 million were shared. TCRdb keeps only in-frame clones here, not all; method: immunoSEQ multiplex PCR. V, J and clone size derive from that table, while D and trimming were established from the DNA sequence. The profile shows 100,000 to 150,000 clones, 81% of them singletons. This CDR3 comprises 14 residues. V lost 2 bases to trimming and J lost 3 bases, with 10 bases between them. Germline V gene lookup returns CDR1 KGHSH and CDR2 LQKENI.

Sequencing used PBMCs. V is TRBV18 and J is TRBJ2-5, with no clear D. This TCR came from a man aged 18 to 35 in good health and CMV-seronegative. Here the CDR3 reads CASSPLMAEETQYF. CDR3 nucleotide sequence: TGTGCCAGCTCACCATTAATGGCAGAAGAGACCCAGTACTTC.